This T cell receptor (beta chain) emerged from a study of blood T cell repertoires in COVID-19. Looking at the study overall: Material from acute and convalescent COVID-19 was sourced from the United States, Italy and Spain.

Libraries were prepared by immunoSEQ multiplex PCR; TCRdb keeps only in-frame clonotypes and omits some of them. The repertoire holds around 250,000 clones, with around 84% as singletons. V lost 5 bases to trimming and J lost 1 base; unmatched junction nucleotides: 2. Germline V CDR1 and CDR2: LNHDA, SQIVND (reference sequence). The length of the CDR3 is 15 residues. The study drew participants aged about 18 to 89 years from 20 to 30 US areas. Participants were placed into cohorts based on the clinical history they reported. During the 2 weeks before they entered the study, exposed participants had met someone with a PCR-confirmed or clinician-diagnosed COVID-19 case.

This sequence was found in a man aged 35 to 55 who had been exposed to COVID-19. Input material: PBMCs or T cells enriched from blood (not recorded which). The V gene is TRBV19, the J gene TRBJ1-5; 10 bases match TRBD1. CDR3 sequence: CASSWGQGSNQPQHF. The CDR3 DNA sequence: TGTGCCAGTAGTTGGGGACAGGGGAGCAATCAGCCCCAGCATTTT.